This TCR beta chain was recovered during a study of beta chain features in type 1 diabetes. This clone has just a few counts. The germline V gene has CDR1 LGHNA and CDR2 YNFKEQ. V lost 2 bases and J 6 bases, leaving 4 bases between the germline ends. The CDR3 covers 12 residues. Reverse transcribing all isolated RNA meant expressed TCRB transcripts were sequenced. Assay used: immunoSEQ multiplex PCR; TCRdb lists only in-frame clones, some missing. This table holds a few hundred thousand clones, approximately 9.9% found once. Each donor gave one heparinised blood draw averaging roughly 100 mL. The chain links TRBV4-2 to TRBJ2-2; no clear D gene. This receptor was obtained from a woman in her thirties in good health. The sample taken for sequencing was naive CD4+ T cells from blood. In nucleotides, the CDR3 is TGTGCCAGCAGCCAATTATCCGGGGAGCTGTTTTTT. This sequence encodes CASSQLSGELFF.